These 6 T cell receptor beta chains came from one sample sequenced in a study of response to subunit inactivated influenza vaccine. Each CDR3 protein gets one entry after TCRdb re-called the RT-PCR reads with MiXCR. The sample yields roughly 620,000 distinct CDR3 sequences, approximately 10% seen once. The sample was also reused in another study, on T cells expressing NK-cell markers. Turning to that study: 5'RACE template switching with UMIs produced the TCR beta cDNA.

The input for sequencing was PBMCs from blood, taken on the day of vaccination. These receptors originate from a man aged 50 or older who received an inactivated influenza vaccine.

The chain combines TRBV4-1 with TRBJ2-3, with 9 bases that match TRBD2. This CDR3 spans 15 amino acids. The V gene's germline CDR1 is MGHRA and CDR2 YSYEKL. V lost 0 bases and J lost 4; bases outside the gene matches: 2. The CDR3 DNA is TGCGCCAGCAGCCAAGAGGTAGCGGGGGCAGATACGCAGTATTTT. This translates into CASSQEVAGADTQYF.

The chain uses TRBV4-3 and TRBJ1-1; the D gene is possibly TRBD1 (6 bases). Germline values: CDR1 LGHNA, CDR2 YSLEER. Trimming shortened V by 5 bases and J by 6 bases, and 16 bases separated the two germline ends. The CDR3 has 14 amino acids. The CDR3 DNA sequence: TGCGCCAGCAGCGCGGACAGATCGGCCGCTGAAGCTTTCTTT. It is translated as CASSADRSAAEAFF.

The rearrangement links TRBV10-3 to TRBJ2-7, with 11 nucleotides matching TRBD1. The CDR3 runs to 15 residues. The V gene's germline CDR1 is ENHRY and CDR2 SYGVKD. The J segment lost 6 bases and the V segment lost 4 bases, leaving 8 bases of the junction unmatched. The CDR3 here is CAISGTGGSASEQYF. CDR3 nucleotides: TGTGCCATCAGTGGGACAGGGGGCAGCGCCTCCGAGCAGTACTTC.

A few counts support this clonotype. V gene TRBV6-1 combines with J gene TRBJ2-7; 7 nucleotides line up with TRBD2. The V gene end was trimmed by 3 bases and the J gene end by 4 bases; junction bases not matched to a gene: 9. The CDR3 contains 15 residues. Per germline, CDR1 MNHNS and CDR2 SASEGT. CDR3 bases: TGTGCCAGCAGTGACCCGACTAGCTTGGGTTACGAGCAGTACTTC. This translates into CASSDPTSLGYEQYF.

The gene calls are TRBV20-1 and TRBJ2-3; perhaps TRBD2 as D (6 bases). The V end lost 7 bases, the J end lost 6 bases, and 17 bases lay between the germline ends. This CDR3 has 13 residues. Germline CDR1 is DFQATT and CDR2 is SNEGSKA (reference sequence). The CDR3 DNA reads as TGCAGTGTACAAAATTCTCTAGCGGATACGCAGTATTTT. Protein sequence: CSVQNSLADTQYF.

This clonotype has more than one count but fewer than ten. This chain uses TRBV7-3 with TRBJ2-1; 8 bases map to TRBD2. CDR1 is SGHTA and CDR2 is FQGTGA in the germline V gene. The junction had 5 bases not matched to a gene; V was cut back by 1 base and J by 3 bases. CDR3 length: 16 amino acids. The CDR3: CASSLSTSGYYNEQFF. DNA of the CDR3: TGTGCCAGCAGCTTAAGTACTAGCGGCTACTACAATGAGCAGTTCTTC. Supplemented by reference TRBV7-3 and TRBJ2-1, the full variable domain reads GAGVSQTPSNKVTEKGKYVELRCDPISGHTALYWYRQSLGQGPEFLIYFQGTGAADDSGLPNDRFFAVRPEGSVSTLKIQRTERGDSAVYLCASSLSTSGYYNEQFFGPGTRLTVL.